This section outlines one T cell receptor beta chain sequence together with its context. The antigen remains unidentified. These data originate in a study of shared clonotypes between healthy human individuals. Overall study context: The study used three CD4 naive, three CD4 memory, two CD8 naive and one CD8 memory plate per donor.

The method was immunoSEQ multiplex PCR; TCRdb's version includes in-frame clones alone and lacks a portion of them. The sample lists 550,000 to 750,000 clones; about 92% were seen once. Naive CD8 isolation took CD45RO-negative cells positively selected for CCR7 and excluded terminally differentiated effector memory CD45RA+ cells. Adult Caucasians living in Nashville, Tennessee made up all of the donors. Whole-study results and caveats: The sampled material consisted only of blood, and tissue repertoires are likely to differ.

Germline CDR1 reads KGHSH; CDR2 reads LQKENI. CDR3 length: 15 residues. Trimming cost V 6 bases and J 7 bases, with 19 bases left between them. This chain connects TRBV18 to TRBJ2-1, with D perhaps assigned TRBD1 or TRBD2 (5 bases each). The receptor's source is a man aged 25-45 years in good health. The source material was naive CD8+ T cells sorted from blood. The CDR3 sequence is CASSLRDGRGNEQFF. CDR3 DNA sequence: TGTGCCAGCTCTCTCCGGGACGGAAGGGGTAATGAGCAGTTCTTC.